These 10 T cell receptor beta chains came from one sample sequenced in a study of blood T cell repertoires in COVID-19. Data came from immunoSEQ multiplex PCR; TCRdb stores just in-frame clones and leaves some out. This sample carries about 180,000 clones, about 85% of them seen once, and the ten largest clones take roughly 18%. The source material was peripheral blood. These receptors came from a person aged 65 to 79 with COVID-19, enrolled during active disease.

Here the CDR3 reads CASSARAGGKETQYF. CDR3 DNA: TGTGCCAGCAGCGCGCGGGCGGGGGGTAAGGAGACCCAGTACTTC. V gene TRBV9 combines with J gene TRBJ2-5; 8 nucleotides line up with TRBD2. The CDR3 runs to 15 residues. The V gene's germline CDR1 is SGDLS and CDR2 YYNGEE. The V and J ends lost 3 bases and 5 bases, in that order; junction bases with no gene match: 9.

The chain is built from TRBV18 and TRBJ1-1, with D possibly being TRBD1 (5 bases). Germline V gene sequence: CDR1 KGHSH, CDR2 LQKENI. This CDR3 has 15 residues. Trimming removed 2 bases from V and 1 base from J, with 11 bases in between. This CDR3 is CASSPARGGNTEAFF. Here the CDR3 DNA reads TGTGCCAGCTCACCAGCAAGGGGCGGGAACACTGAAGCTTTCTTT.

The chain links TRBV6-1 to TRBJ2-7, with 9 bases aligning to TRBD1. CDR3 length: 17 residues. Per the germline V gene, CDR1 is MNHNS and CDR2 is SASEGT. With 4 bases clipped from V and 6 bases from J, the junction kept 16 bases outside the gene matches. Written as DNA, the CDR3 is TGTGCCAGCAGTGGGGGGTCGGGACAGGGCGTGAAGGGCGAGCAGTACTTC. Amino acid sequence: CASSGGSGQGVKGEQYF.

This clone was seen a few times. This rearrangement joins TRBV28 to TRBJ1-5; 8 bases match TRBD1. V lost 5 bases to trimming and J lost 4 bases; unmatched junction nucleotides: 4. In germline, CDR1 is MDHEN, CDR2 SYDVKM. This CDR3 has 14 residues. CDR3 in DNA: TGTGCCAGCAGTAAGACAGGGGATAATCAGCCCCAGCATTTT. Residues: CASSKTGDNQPQHF.

The rearrangement links TRBV7-3 to TRBJ1-6; 7 bases line up with TRBD1. The length of the CDR3 is 15 residues. Germline trimming cut 3 bases from V and 8 bases from J; bases unmatched to any gene: 7. Germline V gives CDR1 SGHTA, CDR2 FQGTGA. Here the CDR3 DNA reads TGTGCCAGCAGCTTCGAGGGGGCCACGGATTCACCCCTCCACTTT. Protein sequence: CASSFEGATDSPLHF.

The DNA for the CDR3 is TGTGCCAGCAGCTCAATTCCGGGACAGGGGTTCAACGGGGAGCTGTTTTTT. Protein product: CASSSIPGQGFNGELFF. The genes are TRBV5-8 and TRBJ2-2; 10 bases match TRBD1. V dropped 3 bases and J dropped 7; count of bases not matched to a gene: 12. CDR3 length equals 17 residues. Germline V CDR1 and CDR2: SGHTS, YDEGEE.

J is TRBJ2-7 and V is TRBV7-9, with TRBD2 matching over 14 bases. V lost 1 base to trimming and J lost 7 bases; unmatched junction nucleotides: 9. The germline CDR1 and CDR2 sequences are SEHNR and FQNEAQ (reference sequence). The CDR3 extends over 17 amino acids. Here the CDR3 DNA reads TGTGCCAGCAGCTTAGTGGGAGGACTAGCGGGAGGTCGGGAGCAGTACTTC. This codes for CASSLVGGLAGGREQYF.

The chain carries TRBV7-9 and TRBJ2-2, with D possibly TRBD1 on 5 matching bases. Germline-derived CDR1 and CDR2 are SEHNR and FQNEAQ (reference sequence). The CDR3 length is 15 residues. V was cut by 2 bases and J by 4 bases, with 11 bases left in between. CDR3 DNA: TGTGCCAGCAGCTTATATCAGGGTGGCACCGGGGAGCTGTTTTTT. Its protein is CASSLYQGGTGELFF.

The rearrangement uses TRBV7-9 and TRBJ1-6, with a possible D match to TRBD1 (6 bases). V was pared by 1 base and J by 8 bases, with 12 bases between. The CDR3 length is 15 residues. The germline CDR1 and CDR2 sequences are SEHNR and FQNEAQ (reference sequence). The CDR3: CASSLVGAIDSPLHF. The CDR3 nucleotides are TGTGCCAGCAGCTTAGTGGGGGCAATCGATTCACCCCTCCACTTT.

V gene TRBV30 combines with J gene TRBJ1-6; no definite D call. V gave up 0 bases and J gave up 4 bases, with 10 bases separating them. From germline, CDR1 is GTSNPN and CDR2 SVGIG (reference sequence). This CDR3 comprises 15 residues. As DNA, the CDR3 is TGTGCCTGGAGTGTAGTTTCCGGGTATAATTCACCCCTCCACTTT. It is translated as CAWSVVSGYNSPLHF.